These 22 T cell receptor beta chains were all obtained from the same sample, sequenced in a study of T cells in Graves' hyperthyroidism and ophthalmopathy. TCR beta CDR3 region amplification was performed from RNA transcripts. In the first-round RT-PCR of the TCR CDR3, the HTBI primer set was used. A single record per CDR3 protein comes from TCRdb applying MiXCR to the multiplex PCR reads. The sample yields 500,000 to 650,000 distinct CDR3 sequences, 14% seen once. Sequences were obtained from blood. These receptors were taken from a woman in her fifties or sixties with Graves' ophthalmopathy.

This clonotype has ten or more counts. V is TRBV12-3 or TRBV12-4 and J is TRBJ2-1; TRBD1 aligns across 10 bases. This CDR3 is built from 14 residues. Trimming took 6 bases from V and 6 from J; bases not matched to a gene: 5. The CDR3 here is CASSRTGGANEQFF. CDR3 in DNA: TGTGCCAGCAGCCGGACAGGGGGTGCCAATGAGCAGTTCTTC.

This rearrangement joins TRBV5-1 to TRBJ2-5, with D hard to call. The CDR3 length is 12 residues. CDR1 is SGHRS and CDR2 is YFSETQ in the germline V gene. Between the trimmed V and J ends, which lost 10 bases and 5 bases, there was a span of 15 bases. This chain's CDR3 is CAPQNFRETQYF. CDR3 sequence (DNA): TGCGCCCCCCAGAATTTTCGTGAGACCCAGTACTTC.

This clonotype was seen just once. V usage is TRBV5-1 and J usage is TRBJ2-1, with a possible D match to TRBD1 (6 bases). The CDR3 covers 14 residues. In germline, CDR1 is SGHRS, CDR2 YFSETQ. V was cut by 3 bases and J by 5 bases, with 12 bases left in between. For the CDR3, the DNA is TGCGCCAGCAGCTGGGGACAAACAAACAATGAGCAGTTCTTC. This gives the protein CASSWGQTNNEQFF.

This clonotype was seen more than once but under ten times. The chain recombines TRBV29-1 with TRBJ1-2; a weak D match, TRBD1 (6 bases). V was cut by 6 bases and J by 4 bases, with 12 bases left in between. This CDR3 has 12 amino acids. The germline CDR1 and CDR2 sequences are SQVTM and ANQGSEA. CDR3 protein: CSVGGQTYGYTF. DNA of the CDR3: TGCAGCGTCGGTGGACAGACCTATGGCTACACCTTC.

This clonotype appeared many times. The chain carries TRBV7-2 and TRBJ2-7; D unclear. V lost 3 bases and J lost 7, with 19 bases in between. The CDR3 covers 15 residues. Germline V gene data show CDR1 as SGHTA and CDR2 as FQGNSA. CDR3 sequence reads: CASSFTTTPKGEQYF. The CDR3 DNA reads TGTGCCAGCAGCTTTACTACTACCCCGAAAGGAGAGCAGTACTTC.

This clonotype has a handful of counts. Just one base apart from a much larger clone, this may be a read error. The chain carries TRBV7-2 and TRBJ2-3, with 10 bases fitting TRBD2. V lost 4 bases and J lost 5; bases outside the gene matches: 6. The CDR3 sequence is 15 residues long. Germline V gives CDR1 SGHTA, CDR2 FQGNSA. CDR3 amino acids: CTSSWGRLAGDTQYF. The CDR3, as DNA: TGTACCAGCAGCTGGGGGAGACTAGCGGGAGATACGCAGTATTTT. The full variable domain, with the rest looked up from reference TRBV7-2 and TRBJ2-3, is GAGVSQSPSNKVTEKGKDVELRCDPISGHTALYWYRQSLGQGLEFLIYFQGNSAPDKSGLPSDRFSAERTGGSVSTLTIQRTQQEDSAVYLCTSSWGRLAGDTQYFGPGTRLTVL.

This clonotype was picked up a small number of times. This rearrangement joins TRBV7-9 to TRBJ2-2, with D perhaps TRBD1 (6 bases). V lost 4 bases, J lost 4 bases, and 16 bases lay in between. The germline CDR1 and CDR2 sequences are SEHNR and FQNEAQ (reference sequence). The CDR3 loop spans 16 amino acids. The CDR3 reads CASSSVATGSTGELFF. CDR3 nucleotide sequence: TGTGCCAGCAGCTCGGTCGCGACAGGAAGCACCGGGGAGCTGTTTTTT.

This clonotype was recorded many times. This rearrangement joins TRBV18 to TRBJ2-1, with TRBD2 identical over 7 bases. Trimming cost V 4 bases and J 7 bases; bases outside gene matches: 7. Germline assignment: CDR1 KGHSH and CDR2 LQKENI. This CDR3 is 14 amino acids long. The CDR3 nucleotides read TGTGCCAGCTCACACCCGGGACTAAATAATGAGCAGTTCTTC. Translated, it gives CASSHPGLNNEQFF.

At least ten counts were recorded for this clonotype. The CDR3, as DNA: TGTGCCAGCAGTCGGGCCGGGACAGCTGGAAACACTGAAGCTTTCTTT. This codes for CASSRAGTAGNTEAFF. This chain links TRBV28 with TRBJ1-1, with 7 bases that match TRBD1. Germline CDR1 reads MDHEN; CDR2 reads SYDVKM. With V trimmed by 5 bases and J by 2 bases, 11 bases remained unmatched. The CDR3 runs 16 residues.

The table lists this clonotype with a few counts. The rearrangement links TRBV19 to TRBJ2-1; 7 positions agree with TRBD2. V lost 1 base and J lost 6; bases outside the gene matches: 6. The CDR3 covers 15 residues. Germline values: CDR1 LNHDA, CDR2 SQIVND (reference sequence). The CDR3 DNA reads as TGTGCCAGTAGTATAGTGTCTAGCGGCATCAATGAGCAGTTCTTC. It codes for CASSIVSSGINEQFF.

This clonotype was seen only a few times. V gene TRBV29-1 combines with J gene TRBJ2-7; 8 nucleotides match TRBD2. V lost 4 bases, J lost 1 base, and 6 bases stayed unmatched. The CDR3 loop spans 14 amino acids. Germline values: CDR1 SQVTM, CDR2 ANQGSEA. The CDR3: CSVGPGLGSYEQYF. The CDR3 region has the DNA TGCAGCGTTGGTCCGGGACTAGGTTCCTACGAGCAGTACTTC.

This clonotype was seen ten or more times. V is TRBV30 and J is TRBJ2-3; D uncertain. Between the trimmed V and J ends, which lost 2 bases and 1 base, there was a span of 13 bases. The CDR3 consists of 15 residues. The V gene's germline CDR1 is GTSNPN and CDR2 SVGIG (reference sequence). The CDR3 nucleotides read TGTGCCTGGAGTCCCATGACTCTAGGCACAGATACGCAGTATTTT. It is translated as CAWSPMTLGTDTQYF.

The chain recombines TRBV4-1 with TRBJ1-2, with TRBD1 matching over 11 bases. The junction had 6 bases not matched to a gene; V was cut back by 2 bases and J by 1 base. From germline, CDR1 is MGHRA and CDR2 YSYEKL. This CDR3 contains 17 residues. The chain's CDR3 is CASSQNPGQGGNYGYTF. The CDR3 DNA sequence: TGCGCCAGCAGCCAAAATCCGGGACAGGGGGGTAACTATGGCTACACCTTC.

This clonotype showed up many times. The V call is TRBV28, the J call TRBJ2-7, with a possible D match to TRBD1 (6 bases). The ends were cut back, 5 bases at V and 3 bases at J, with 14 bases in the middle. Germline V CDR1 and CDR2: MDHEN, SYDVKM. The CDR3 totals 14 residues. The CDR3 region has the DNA TGTGCCAGCAGTGTAATCGGCAGGGGCTACGAGCAGTACTTC. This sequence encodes CASSVIGRGYEQYF. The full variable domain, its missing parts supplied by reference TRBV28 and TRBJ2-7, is DVKVTQSSRYLVKRTGEKVFLECVQDMDHENMFWYRQDPGLGLRLIYFSYDVKMKEKGDIPEGYSVSREKKERFSLILESASTNQTSMYLCASSVIGRGYEQYFGPGTRLTVT.

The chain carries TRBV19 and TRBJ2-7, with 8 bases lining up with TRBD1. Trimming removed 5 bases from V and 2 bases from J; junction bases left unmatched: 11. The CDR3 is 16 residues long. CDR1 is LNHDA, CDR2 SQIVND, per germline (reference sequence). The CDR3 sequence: CASSGGTGTGPYEQYF. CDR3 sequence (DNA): TGTGCCAGTAGTGGTGGCACGGGGACAGGACCCTACGAGCAGTACTTC.

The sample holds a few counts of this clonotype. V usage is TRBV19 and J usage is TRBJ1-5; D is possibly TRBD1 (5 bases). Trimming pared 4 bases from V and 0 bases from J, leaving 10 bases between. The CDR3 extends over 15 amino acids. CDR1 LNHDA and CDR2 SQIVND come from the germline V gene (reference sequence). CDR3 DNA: TGTGCCAGTAGTAGCCGGGACCGTAGCAATCAGCCCCAGCATTTT. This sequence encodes CASSSRDRSNQPQHF.

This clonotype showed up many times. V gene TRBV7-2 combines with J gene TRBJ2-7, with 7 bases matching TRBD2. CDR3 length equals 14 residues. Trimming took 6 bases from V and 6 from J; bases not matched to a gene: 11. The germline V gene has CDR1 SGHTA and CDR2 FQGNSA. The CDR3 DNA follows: TGTGCCAGCAGGGAGAGGGCGGGAGTGGGCGAGCAGTACTTC. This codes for CASRERAGVGEQYF.

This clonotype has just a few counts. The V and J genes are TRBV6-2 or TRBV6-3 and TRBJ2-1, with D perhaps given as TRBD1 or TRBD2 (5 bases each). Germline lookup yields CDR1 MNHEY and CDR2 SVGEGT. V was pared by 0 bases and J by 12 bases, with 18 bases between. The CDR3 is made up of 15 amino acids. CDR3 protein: CASSYSGTVPRGQFF. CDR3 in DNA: TGTGCCAGCAGTTACTCTGGGACGGTCCCACGGGGGCAGTTCTTC.

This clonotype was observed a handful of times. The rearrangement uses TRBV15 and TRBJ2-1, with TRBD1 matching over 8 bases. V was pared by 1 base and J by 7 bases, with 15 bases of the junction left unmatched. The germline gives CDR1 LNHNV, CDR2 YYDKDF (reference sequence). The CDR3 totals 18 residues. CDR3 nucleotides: TGTGCCACCAGCAGAGGGGACAGGCGGGGACAAGGGTCAAATGAGCAGTTCTTC. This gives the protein CATSRGDRRGQGSNEQFF.

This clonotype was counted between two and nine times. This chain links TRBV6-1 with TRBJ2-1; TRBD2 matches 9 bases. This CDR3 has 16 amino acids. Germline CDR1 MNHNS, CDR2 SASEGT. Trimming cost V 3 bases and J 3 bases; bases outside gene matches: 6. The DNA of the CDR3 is TGTGCCAGCAGTGACAAACTAGCGGGCCGCTACAATGAGCAGTTCTTC. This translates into CASSDKLAGRYNEQFF.

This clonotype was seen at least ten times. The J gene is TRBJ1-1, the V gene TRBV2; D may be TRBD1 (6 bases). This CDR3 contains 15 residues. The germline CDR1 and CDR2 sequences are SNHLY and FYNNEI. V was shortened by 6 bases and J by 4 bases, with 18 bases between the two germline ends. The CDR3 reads CASSYGGAVGTEAFF. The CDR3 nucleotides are TGTGCCAGCAGCTACGGGGGGGCGGTGGGCACTGAAGCTTTCTTT.

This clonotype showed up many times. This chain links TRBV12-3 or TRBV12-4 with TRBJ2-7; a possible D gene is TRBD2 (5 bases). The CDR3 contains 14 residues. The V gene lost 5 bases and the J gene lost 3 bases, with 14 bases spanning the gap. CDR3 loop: CASSLGLLHYEQYF. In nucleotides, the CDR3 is TGTGCCAGCAGTCTCGGACTGCTACACTACGAGCAGTACTTC.